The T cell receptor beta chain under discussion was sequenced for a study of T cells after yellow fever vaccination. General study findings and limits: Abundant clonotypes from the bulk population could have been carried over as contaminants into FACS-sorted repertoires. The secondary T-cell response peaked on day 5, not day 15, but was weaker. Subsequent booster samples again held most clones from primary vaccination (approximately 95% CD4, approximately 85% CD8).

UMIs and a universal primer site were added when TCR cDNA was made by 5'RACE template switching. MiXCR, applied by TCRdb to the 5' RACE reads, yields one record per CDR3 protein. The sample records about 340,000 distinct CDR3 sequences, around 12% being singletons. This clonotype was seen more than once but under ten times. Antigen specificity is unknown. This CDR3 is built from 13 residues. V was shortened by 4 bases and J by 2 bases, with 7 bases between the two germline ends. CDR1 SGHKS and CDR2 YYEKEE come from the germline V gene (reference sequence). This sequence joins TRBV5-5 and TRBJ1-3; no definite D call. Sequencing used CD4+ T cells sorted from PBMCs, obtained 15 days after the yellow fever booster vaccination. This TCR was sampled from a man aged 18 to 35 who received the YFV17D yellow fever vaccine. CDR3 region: CASSGVTGNTIYF. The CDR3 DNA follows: TGTGCCAGCAGCGGAGTAACTGGAAACACCATATATTTT.